The 20 T cell receptor beta chains below come from one sample, sequenced in a study of post-analysis software for immune sequencing data. Regarding the study as a whole: Compared with controls, patients had more of about 5 TRBV segments, including TRBV5-6, TRBV5-1 and TRBV20-1.

These receptors' antigens are unknown. Each TCR beta cDNA library carried unique molecular identifiers. MiXCR, run by TCRdb on the PCR reads, gives a single entry per CDR3 protein. The data contain about 570,000 distinct CDR3 sequences, 30% to 40% of them seen just once; the ten biggest clones take up approximately 6%. The sequenced sample consisted of blood. The receptor set was obtained from a girl aged 2-17 years with multiple sclerosis.

The chain combines TRBV29-1 with TRBJ2-1; D gene uncertain. Germline V gene sequence: CDR1 SQVTM, CDR2 ANQGSEA. The V end was cut by 1 base, the J end by 13 bases, with 11 bases between. This CDR3 has 11 residues. The CDR3 here is CSVEGGETQFF. CDR3 nucleotides: TGCAGCGTTGAAGGCGGTGAGACCCAGTTCTTC.

The DNA for the CDR3 is TGTGCCAGCAGGTTTGATGAGCGGGGGCAGTGGGAGACCCAGTACTTC. Translated: CASRFDERGQWETQYF. This chain joins TRBV2 and TRBJ2-5, with 8 bases identical to TRBD2. Per the germline V gene, CDR1 is SNHLY and CDR2 is FYNNEI. Unmatched junction bases numbered 14, after V lost 6 bases and J lost 5 bases. This CDR3 comprises 16 residues.

This clonotype was counted between two and nine times. The V call is TRBV5-4, the J call TRBJ2-3; D call uncertain. V lost 1 base, J lost 1 base, and 7 bases lay in between. Germline-derived CDR1 and CDR2 are SGHNT and YYREEE (reference sequence). The CDR3 extends over 14 amino acids. The CDR3 loop is CASSLSPGTDTQYF. The CDR3 DNA is TGTGCCAGCAGCTTGTCCCCGGGCACAGATACGCAGTATTTT.

The chain carries TRBV6-6 and TRBJ2-5; 15 bases fit TRBD2. The CDR3 consists of 17 residues. Trimming cost V 6 bases and J 11 bases; bases outside gene matches: 16. Per germline, CDR1 MNHNY and CDR2 SVGAGI (reference sequence). The CDR3 reads CASRGRTSGRAAVEQYF. The CDR3 region has the DNA TGTGCCAGCAGAGGTAGGACTAGCGGGAGGGCCGCTGTGGAGCAGTACTTC.

This clonotype was recorded only once. The rearrangement uses TRBV27 and TRBJ2-1; weak D call: TRBD2 (6 bases). From germline, CDR1 is MNHEY and CDR2 SMNVEV (reference sequence). The CDR3 runs 12 residues. V lost 3 bases and J lost 10, with 10 bases in between. The CDR3 is CASSLAGREQFF. The CDR3 DNA reads as TGTGCCAGCAGTTTGGCGGGGAGGGAGCAGTTCTTC.

This clonotype has more than one count but fewer than ten. A junction boundary mismatches the germline segment, possibly from a read error. This chain joins TRBV12-3 or TRBV12-4 and TRBJ2-6; TRBD1 is a possible D gene (5 bases). The CDR3 runs 17 residues. Here the CDR3 DNA reads TGTGCCAGCAGTTTGACCCCGGCTCACTCTGGGGCCAACGTCCCGACTTTC. It codes for CASSLTPAHSGANVPTF.

The chain carries TRBV18 and TRBJ1-6; no clear D gene. The germline CDR1 and CDR2 sequences are KGHSH and LQKENI. Trimming pared 0 bases from V and 4 bases from J, leaving 7 bases between. The CDR3 length is 15 residues. For the CDR3, the DNA is TGTGCCAGCTCACCACCCGGACCGTATAATTCACCCCTCCACTTT. It is translated as CASSPPGPYNSPLHF.

This clonotype was found a few times. The chain carries TRBV20-1 and TRBJ2-5; the match to TRBD1 covers 7 bases. Germline assignment: CDR1 DFQATT and CDR2 SNEGSKA (reference sequence). CDR3 size: 15 residues. Unmatched junction bases numbered 13, after V lost 8 bases and J lost 1 base. The DNA of the CDR3 is TGCAGTCCCCTAGTGAGGGGGCCACTCCAAGAGACCCAGTACTTC. It specifies CSPLVRGPLQETQYF.

This chain joins TRBV6-5 and TRBJ1-2; tentative D call: TRBD1 (6 bases). The length of the CDR3 is 14 residues. From germline, CDR1 is MNHEY and CDR2 SVGAGI. V was pared by 7 bases and J by 0 bases, with 12 bases between. CDR3: CASTRDTTNYGYTF. The CDR3 nucleotides read TGTGCCAGCACCCGGGACACAACTAACTATGGCTACACCTTC.

V and J are TRBV15 and TRBJ2-6, with D uncertain. V was clipped by 0 bases and J by 0 bases, with 15 bases between them. The CDR3 extends over 19 amino acids. Germline loops: CDR1 LNHNV, CDR2 YYDKDF (reference sequence). In DNA, the CDR3 is TGTGCCACCAGCAGAGAACGGGTCTCAAGAAGCTCTGGGGCCAACGTCCTGACTTTC. This gives the protein CATSRERVSRSSGANVLTF.

A note on this clonotype: An end of the junction does not agree with germline; a read error may underlie this. The chain carries TRBV5-4 and TRBJ2-3, with D hard to call. CDR3 size: 16 residues. The germline V gene has CDR1 SGHNT and CDR2 YYREEE (reference sequence). The CDR3 sequence is CGSSPPRVGRTDTQYF. The CDR3 coding sequence is TGTGGCAGCAGCCCCCCAAGGGTTGGGCGCACAGATACGCAGTATTTT.

The rearrangement uses TRBV20-1 and TRBJ2-7; D may correspond to TRBD1 or TRBD2 (5 bases each). V lost 3 bases and J lost 3, with 24 bases in between. The germline gives CDR1 DFQATT, CDR2 SNEGSKA (reference sequence). CDR3 size: 17 residues. CDR3 loop: CSARGPLAGVKSYEQYF. The CDR3 region has the DNA TGCAGTGCTAGGGGGCCCCTAGCAGGTGTAAAAAGCTACGAGCAGTACTTC.

This CDR3 is CASSTRRNSGSPLHF. CDR3 DNA sequence: TGTGCCAGCAGTACAAGGCGCAACTCGGGTTCACCCCTCCACTTT. The chain couples TRBV3-1 to TRBJ1-6, with unresolved D. The CDR3 is 15 amino acids. Germline CDR1 reads LGHDT; CDR2 reads YNNKEL (reference sequence). V was trimmed by 6 bases and J by 9 bases, leaving 18 bases between them.

This chain connects TRBV9 to TRBJ2-5, with a weak D call TRBD2 (5 bases). With the DNA end fitting TRBJ2-7 better, the J assignment may be wrong. Germline CDR1 SGDLS, CDR2 YYNGEE. The CDR3 has 13 residues. This CDR3 is CASSGDGGGEQYF. CDR3 DNA sequence: TGTGCCAGCAGCGGCGACGGAGGAGGCGAGCAGTACTTC.

This rearrangement joins TRBV6-6 to TRBJ1-2; the match to TRBD1 covers 8 bases. V lost 0 bases to trimming and J lost 7 bases; unmatched junction nucleotides: 13. Germline-derived CDR1 and CDR2 are MNHNY and SVGAGI (reference sequence). CDR3 length equals 17 residues. The CDR3 spells CASSYSGGQDAQGGYTF. CDR3 nucleotides: TGTGCCAGCAGTTACTCGGGGGGACAGGACGCTCAGGGTGGCTACACCTTC.

In its sample, this clonotype was seen a few times. The chain uses TRBV28 and TRBJ1-1; D unclear. Germline V gives CDR1 MDHEN, CDR2 SYDVKM. The germline V and J ends were trimmed by 4 bases and 1 base, with 10 bases remaining between them. This CDR3 is built from 14 residues. The CDR3 DNA sequence: TGTGCCAGCAGTTCAACCCACAAGAACACTGAAGCTTTCTTT. This sequence encodes CASSSTHKNTEAFF.

This clonotype was detected once. The chain employs TRBV2 and TRBJ1-6, with TRBD1 identical over 7 bases. The CDR3 consists of 14 residues. The V gene end was trimmed by 6 bases and the J gene end by 12 bases; junction bases not matched to a gene: 11. The V gene's germline CDR1 is SNHLY and CDR2 FYNNEI. This CDR3 reads CASRSEDRLRPLHF. In nucleotides, the CDR3 is TGTGCCAGCAGATCCGAGGACAGGCTTAGACCCCTCCACTTT.

In its sample, this clonotype was seen a few times. This chain links TRBV4-1 with TRBJ1-5; no reliable D call. The germline V gene encodes CDR1 MGHRA and CDR2 YSYEKL. Trimming left V 1 base short and J 3 bases short, with 10 bases between. The CDR3 totals 15 residues. The CDR3 loop reads CASSQVPIFNQPQHF. The CDR3 DNA follows: TGCGCCAGCAGCCAAGTGCCAATCTTCAATCAGCCCCAGCATTTT.

The J gene is TRBJ2-4, the V gene TRBV3-1, with unresolved D. With the DNA end fitting TRBJ2-7 better, the J assignment may be wrong. Germline loops: CDR1 LGHDT, CDR2 YNNKEL (reference sequence). This CDR3 region has 12 residues. The CDR3 loop reads CASSHSNYEQYF. DNA of the CDR3: TGTGCCAGCAGCCACTCAAACTACGAGCAGTACTTC.

The chain carries TRBV5-1 and TRBJ2-5; D remains unclear. Germline V CDR1 and CDR2: SGHRS, YFSETQ. V dropped 1 base and J dropped 2 bases, with 9 bases sitting between them. The CDR3 runs 14 residues. The CDR3 sequence is CASSLSGKQETQYF. The CDR3 coding sequence is TGCGCCAGCAGCTTGTCTGGTAAACAAGAGACCCAGTACTTC. Using reference TRBV5-1 and TRBJ2-5 for the parts outside the CDR3, the full variable domain is KAGVTQTPRYLIKTRGQQVTLSCSPISGHRSVSWYQQTPGQGLQFLFEYFSETQRNKGNFPGRFSGRQFSNSRSEMNVSTLELGDSALYLCASSLSGKQETQYFGPGTRLLVL.